One sample yielded the 19 T cell receptor beta chains listed below, sequenced in a study of shared clonotypes between healthy human individuals. Measured with immunoSEQ multiplex PCR; TCRdb has only the in-frame clones, and not every one. The data contain roughly 2.2 million clones, more than 80% of them singletons. Sequencing was carried out using naive CD4+ T cells from PBMCs. Subset noted: CD45RA+ positively selected. All receptors come from a young man in good health. Some clones in this sample may be carry-over from other donors' samples.

The V call is TRBV28, the J call TRBJ2-1; 10 bases line up with TRBD1. V shed 3 bases, J shed 6 bases, and the junction held 11 bases outside the gene matches. The germline V gene encodes CDR1 MDHEN and CDR2 SYDVKM. The CDR3 extends over 17 amino acids. The CDR3 loop is CASSLDLTGGPLNEQFF. DNA of the CDR3: TGTGCCAGCAGTTTGGACCTGACAGGGGGCCCTCTCAATGAGCAGTTCTTC.

The chain joins TRBV11-2 to TRBJ2-4; D is perhaps TRBD1 (6 bases). CDR3 length: 16 residues. The germline V and J ends were trimmed by 5 bases and 0 bases, with 14 bases remaining between them. Germline CDR1 reads SGHAT; CDR2 reads FQNNGV. The CDR3, as DNA: TGTGCCAGCAGCGAACAGGGACGGGTAGCCAAAAACATTCAGTACTTC. Translating it yields CASSEQGRVAKNIQYF.

The rearrangement links TRBV7-6 to TRBJ2-1, with 9 nucleotides matching TRBD2. Germline loops: CDR1 SGHVS, CDR2 FNYEAQ. The CDR3 spans 14 residues. J gave up 6 bases and V 1 base, and 1 base lay outside the gene matches. CDR3 DNA sequence: TGTGCCAGCAGCTTAGTGACTAGCGGCAATGAGCAGTTCTTC. It translates to CASSLVTSGNEQFF.

The V call is TRBV10-2, the J call TRBJ2-2, with 7 bases fitting TRBD2. J gave up 1 base and V 5 bases, and 4 bases lay outside the gene matches. The CDR3 contains 15 residues. Germline loops: CDR1 WSHSY, CDR2 SAAADI. DNA for the CDR3: TGCGCCAGCAGTCCTAGCGGCGTGAACACCGGGGAGCTGTTTTTT. Residues: CASSPSGVNTGELFF.

The V gene is TRBV21-1, the J gene TRBJ1-2. TRBV21-1 is a documented pseudogene. The length of the CDR3 is 16 residues. This CDR3 is CASSKGVRHPNYGYTF. CDR3 coding DNA: TGTGCCAGCAGCAAAGGGGTTAGGCATCCTAACTATGGCTACACCTTC.

This chain links TRBV5-1 with TRBJ2-3; D remains ambiguous. This CDR3 comprises 14 residues. The germline gives CDR1 SGHRS, CDR2 YFSETQ. V was shortened by 1 base and J by 6 bases, with 12 bases between the two germline ends. The CDR3 nucleotides read TGCGCCAGCAGCTTGTTGGTCCGAGAGGATACGCAGTATTTT. It yields the protein CASSLLVREDTQYF.

The chain links TRBV5-6 to TRBJ2-2, with 8 bases identical to TRBD2. This CDR3 region has 18 residues. After removal of 4 bases from V and 3 bases from J, the junction contained 14 bases not matched to a gene. CDR1 SGHDT and CDR2 YYEEEE come from the germline V gene. CDR3 bases: TGTGCCAGCAGCCCATCTTGGGGGCGGGAGGATCACACCGGGGAGCTGTTTTTT. It is translated as CASSPSWGREDHTGELFF.

The chain carries TRBV28 and TRBJ1-2; 7 bases fit TRBD1. The V gene end was trimmed by 5 bases and the J gene end by 8 bases; junction bases not matched to a gene: 14. From germline, CDR1 is MDHEN and CDR2 SYDVKM. The CDR3 is 15 amino acids. CDR3 sequence: CASSELAAGGDGYTF. CDR3 nucleotides: TGTGCCAGCAGTGAGTTGGCGGCAGGGGGAGACGGCTACACCTTC.

The chain links TRBV6-1 to TRBJ1-1; 7 nucleotides align to TRBD1. From germline, CDR1 is MNHNS and CDR2 SASEGT. J lost 4 bases, V lost 4 bases, and 12 bases had no gene match. This CDR3 comprises 16 residues. The CDR3 loop reads CASSVTPTGRSTEAFF. In nucleotides, the CDR3 is TGTGCCAGCAGTGTTACCCCGACAGGGAGGAGCACTGAAGCTTTCTTT.

This rearrangement joins TRBV30 to TRBJ2-7; a possible D gene is TRBD2 (5 bases). CDR1 GTSNPN and CDR2 SVGIG come from the germline V gene (reference sequence). This CDR3 is built from 15 residues. V dropped 4 bases and J dropped 3 bases, with 19 bases sitting between them. CDR3 region: CAWMGAGLPIYEQYF. As DNA, the CDR3 is TGTGCCTGGATGGGAGCAGGCCTCCCGATCTACGAGCAGTACTTC.

This chain links TRBV9 with TRBJ2-5; D is possibly TRBD2 (5 bases). The CDR3 is 16 residues long. With 3 bases removed from V and 2 bases from J, the gap between germline ends came to 17 bases. Germline V lookup: CDR1 SGDLS, CDR2 YYNGEE. The CDR3 reads CASSASLAAEQETQYF. The CDR3 DNA reads as TGTGCCAGCAGCGCGTCACTTGCAGCGGAGCAAGAGACCCAGTACTTC.

This chain uses TRBV18 with TRBJ2-7; no definite D call. The CDR3 spans 14 residues. Germline V gene sequence: CDR1 KGHSH, CDR2 LQKENI. With 3 bases removed from V and 6 bases from J, the gap between germline ends came to 15 bases. CDR3 amino acids: CASSPLDITLEQYF. As DNA, the CDR3 is TGTGCCAGCTCACCGCTCGACATTACCCTCGAGCAGTACTTC.

The table lists this clone with a count of one. V gene TRBV19 combines with J gene TRBJ1-2; D is uncertain. The CDR3 sequence is 15 residues long. Between the trimmed V and J ends, which lost 6 bases and 3 bases, there was a span of 17 bases. Germline lookup yields CDR1 LNHDA and CDR2 SQIVND (reference sequence). The CDR3 sequence is CASSSTGAPHYGYTF. CDR3 in DNA: TGTGCCAGTAGCAGCACCGGTGCTCCCCACTATGGCTACACCTTC.

This chain uses TRBV5-1 with TRBJ2-5, with D possibly being TRBD2 (6 bases). The assigned J gene may be wrong: the sequence end matches TRBJ2-7 better. The CDR3 spans 15 residues. Per germline, CDR1 SGHRS and CDR2 YFSETQ. In nucleotides, the CDR3 is TGCGCCAGCAGCCCTGGAGGGCCGAGCTCCTACGAGCAGTACTTC. Protein: CASSPGGPSSYEQYF.

This chain uses TRBV2 with TRBJ1-5; D not certain. Between the trimmed V and J ends, which lost 4 bases and 0 bases, there was a span of 10 bases. This CDR3 spans 15 amino acids. The V gene's germline CDR1 is SNHLY and CDR2 FYNNEI. CDR3 nucleotide sequence: TGTGCCAGCAGTGGATGGGATTATAGCAATCAGCCCCAGCATTTT. Its protein is CASSGWDYSNQPQHF.

As for this clone: Distinct nucleotide sequences in the sample also encode this CDR3. The rearrangement uses TRBV29-1 and TRBJ2-3, with D tentatively TRBD2 (5 bases). The CDR3 extends over 14 amino acids. V was trimmed by 0 bases and J by 0 bases, leaving 7 bases between them. Per the germline V gene, CDR1 is SQVTM and CDR2 is ANQGSEA. The CDR3 here is CSVEDRTSTDTQYF. CDR3 DNA: TGCAGCGTTGAAGACCGGACTAGCACAGATACGCAGTATTTT.

The rearrangement uses TRBV5-6 and TRBJ2-7; TRBD2 aligns across 8 bases. Trimming cost V 8 bases and J 3 bases; bases outside gene matches: 19. The CDR3 is made up of 17 amino acids. Looked up from germline, CDR1 is SGHDT and CDR2 is YYEEEE. CDR3 amino acids: CASHLSPGGRPGYEQYF. Written as DNA, the CDR3 is TGTGCCAGTCACCTCTCCCCGGGGGGGAGACCCGGCTACGAGCAGTACTTC.

This sequence joins TRBV7-2 and TRBJ1-5; D gene uncertain. Germline CDR1 and CDR2: SGHTA and FQGNSA. CDR3 length: 17 amino acids. V was pared by 1 base and J by 0 bases, with 13 bases between. CDR3 protein: CASSLGADLYSNQPQHF. The DNA for the CDR3 is TGTGCCAGCAGCTTAGGAGCGGATCTCTATAGCAATCAGCCCCAGCATTTT.

The chain has TRBV28 and TRBJ1-2, with 7 bases lining up with TRBD1. The CDR3 consists of 12 residues. The germline V gene encodes CDR1 MDHEN and CDR2 SYDVKM. The ends lost 3 bases at V and 8 bases at J; junction bases unmatched: 3. This chain's CDR3 is CASSLPTGGYTF. In nucleotides, the CDR3 is TGTGCCAGCAGTTTGCCGACAGGGGGCTACACCTTC.